This T cell receptor (beta chain) was profiled in a study of T cells in localized non-small cell lung cancer. The ends lost 5 bases at V and 3 bases at J; junction bases unmatched: 9. The CDR3 is made up of 16 amino acids. Germline CDR1 is MDHEN and CDR2 is SYDVKM. Here immunoSEQ multiplex PCR was the method, and the copy in TCRdb shows in-frame clones only, minus some. The table has 37,000 or so clones, roughly 88% seen once. Study observations and caveats: A single tumor region was sequenced, leaving heterogeneity possible. Adjacent lung held a median 57 of the top 100 tumor clones.

As to this clone: The antigen remains undetermined.

The source was peripheral blood, collected before any cancer treatment. This sequence was found in a woman aged 40-75 years with stage I lung adenocarcinoma. The chain has TRBV28 and TRBJ1-1; the match to TRBD1 covers 10 bases. The CDR3 sequence: CASSDPGQGRYTEAFF. CDR3 DNA sequence: TGTGCCAGCAGTGACCCGGGACAGGGGCGGTACACTGAAGCTTTCTTT.